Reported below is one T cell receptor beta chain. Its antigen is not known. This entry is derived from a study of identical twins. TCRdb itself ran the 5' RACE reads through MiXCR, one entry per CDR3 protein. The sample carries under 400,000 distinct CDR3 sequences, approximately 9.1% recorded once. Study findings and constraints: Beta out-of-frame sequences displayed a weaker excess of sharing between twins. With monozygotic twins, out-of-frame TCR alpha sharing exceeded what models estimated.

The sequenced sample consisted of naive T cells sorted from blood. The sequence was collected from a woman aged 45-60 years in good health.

This chain's CDR3 is CSARGIGTPEEQFF. The CDR3 bases are TGCAGTGCTAGAGGAATTGGGACCCCGGAGGAGCAGTTCTTC. The V call is TRBV20-1, the J call TRBJ2-1; D is tentatively TRBD1 or TRBD2 (5 bases each). The germline CDR1 and CDR2 sequences are DFQATT and SNEGSKA (reference sequence). V lost 1 base to trimming and J lost 10 bases, with 17 bases between them. The CDR3 has 14 residues.